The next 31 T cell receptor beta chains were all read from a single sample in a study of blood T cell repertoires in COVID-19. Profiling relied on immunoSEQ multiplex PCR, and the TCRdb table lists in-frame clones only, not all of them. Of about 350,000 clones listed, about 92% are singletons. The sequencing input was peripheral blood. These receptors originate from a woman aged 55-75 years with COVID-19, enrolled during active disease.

The CDR3 loop is CASLSGGITSYNEQFF. CDR3 sequence (DNA): TGTGCCAGCCTTAGCGGGGGGATTACCTCCTACAATGAGCAGTTCTTC. This rearrangement joins TRBV28 to TRBJ2-1; 10 positions match TRBD2. After removal of 8 bases from V and 0 bases from J, the junction contained 7 bases not matched to a gene. Germline CDR1 is MDHEN and CDR2 is SYDVKM. The CDR3 extends over 16 amino acids.

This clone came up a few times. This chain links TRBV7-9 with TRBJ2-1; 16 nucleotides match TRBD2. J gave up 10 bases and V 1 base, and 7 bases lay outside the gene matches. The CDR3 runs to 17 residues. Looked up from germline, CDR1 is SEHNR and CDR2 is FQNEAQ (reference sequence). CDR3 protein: CASSLEGLAGGPHEQFF. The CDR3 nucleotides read TGTGCCAGCAGCTTAGAGGGACTAGCGGGGGGGCCTCACGAGCAGTTCTTC.

The chain's CDR3 is CASSLTGGRQPQHF. The CDR3 DNA reads as TGTGCCAGCAGTCTGACAGGGGGCCGGCAGCCCCAGCATTTT. The chain has TRBV28 and TRBJ1-5, with 10 bases identical to TRBD1. This CDR3 spans 14 amino acids. The J segment lost 7 bases and the V segment lost 5 bases, leaving 5 bases of the junction unmatched. Germline assignment: CDR1 MDHEN and CDR2 SYDVKM.

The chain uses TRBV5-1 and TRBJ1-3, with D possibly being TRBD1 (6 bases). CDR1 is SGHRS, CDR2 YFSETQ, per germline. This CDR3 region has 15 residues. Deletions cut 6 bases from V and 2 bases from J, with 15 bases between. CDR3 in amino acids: CASKLTGLAGNTIYF. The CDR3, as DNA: TGCGCCAGCAAGCTTACAGGGCTCGCTGGAAACACCATATATTTT. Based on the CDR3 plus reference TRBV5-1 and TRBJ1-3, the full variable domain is KAGVTQTPRYLIKTRGQQVTLSCSPISGHRSVSWYQQTPGQGLQFLFEYFSETQRNKGNFPGRFSGRQFSNSRSEMNVSTLELGDSALYLCASKLTGLAGNTIYFGEGSWLTVV.

CDR3: CASSLGERGGELFF. CDR3 nucleotides: TGTGCCAGCAGCTTAGGCGAGAGAGGCGGGGAGCTGTTTTTT. V is TRBV11-3 and J is TRBJ2-2; no clear D gene. Trimming pared 1 base from V and 7 bases from J, leaving 10 bases between. CDR1 is SGHNT, CDR2 YENEEA, per germline. This CDR3 has 14 residues.

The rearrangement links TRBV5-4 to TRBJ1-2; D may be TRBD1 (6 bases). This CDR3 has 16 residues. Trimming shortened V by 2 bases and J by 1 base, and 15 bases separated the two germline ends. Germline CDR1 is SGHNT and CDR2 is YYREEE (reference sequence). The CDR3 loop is CASSFPRGSLNYGYTF. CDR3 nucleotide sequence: TGTGCCAGCAGCTTTCCCAGGGGCTCCCTTAACTATGGCTACACCTTC.

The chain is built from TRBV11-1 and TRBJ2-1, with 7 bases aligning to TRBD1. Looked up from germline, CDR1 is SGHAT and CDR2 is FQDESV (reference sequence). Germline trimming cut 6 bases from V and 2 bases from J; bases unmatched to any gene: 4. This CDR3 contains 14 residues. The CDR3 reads CASRPDRAYNEQFF. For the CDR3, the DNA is TGTGCCAGCAGGCCAGACAGGGCCTACAATGAGCAGTTCTTC.

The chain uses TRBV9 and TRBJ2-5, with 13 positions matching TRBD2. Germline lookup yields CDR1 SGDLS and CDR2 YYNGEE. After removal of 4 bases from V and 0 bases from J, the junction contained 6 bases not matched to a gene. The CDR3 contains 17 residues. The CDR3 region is CASSTTSGGAYQETQYF. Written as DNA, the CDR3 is TGTGCCAGCAGCACAACTAGCGGGGGGGCCTACCAAGAGACCCAGTACTTC.

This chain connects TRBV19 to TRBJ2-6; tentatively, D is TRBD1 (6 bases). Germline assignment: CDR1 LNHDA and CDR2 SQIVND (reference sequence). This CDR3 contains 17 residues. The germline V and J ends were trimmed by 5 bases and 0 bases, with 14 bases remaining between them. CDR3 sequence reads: CASSLGAAASGANVLTF. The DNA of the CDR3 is TGTGCCAGTAGTTTGGGGGCTGCCGCCTCTGGGGCCAACGTCCTGACTTTC.

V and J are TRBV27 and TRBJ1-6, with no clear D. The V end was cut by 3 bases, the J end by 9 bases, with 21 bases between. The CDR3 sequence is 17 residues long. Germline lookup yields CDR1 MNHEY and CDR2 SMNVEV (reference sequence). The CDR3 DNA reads TGTGCCAGCAGTTTTGGGTCCCCCGGGAGAGCGGGTTCACCCCTCCACTTT. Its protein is CASSFGSPGRAGSPLHF.

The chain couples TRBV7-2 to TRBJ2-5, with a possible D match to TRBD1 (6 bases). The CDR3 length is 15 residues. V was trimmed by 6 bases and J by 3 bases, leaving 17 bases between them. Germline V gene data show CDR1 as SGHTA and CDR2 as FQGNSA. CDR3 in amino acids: CASSPSRGYKETQYF. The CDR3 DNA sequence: TGTGCCAGCAGTCCGTCCAGGGGCTACAAAGAGACCCAGTACTTC.

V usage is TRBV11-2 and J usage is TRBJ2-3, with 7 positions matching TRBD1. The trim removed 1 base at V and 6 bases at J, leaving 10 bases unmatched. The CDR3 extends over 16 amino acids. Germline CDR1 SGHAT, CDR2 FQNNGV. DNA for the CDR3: TGTGCCAGCAGCTTAGGGGGCAGGGGGAGTCCGGATACGCAGTATTTT. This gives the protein CASSLGGRGSPDTQYF. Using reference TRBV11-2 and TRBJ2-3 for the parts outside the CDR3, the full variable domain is EAGVAQSPRYKIIEKRQSVAFWCNPISGHATLYWYQQILGQGPKLLIQFQNNGVVDDSQLPKDRFSAERLKGVDSTLKIQPAKLEDSAVYLCASSLGGRGSPDTQYFGPGTRLTVL.

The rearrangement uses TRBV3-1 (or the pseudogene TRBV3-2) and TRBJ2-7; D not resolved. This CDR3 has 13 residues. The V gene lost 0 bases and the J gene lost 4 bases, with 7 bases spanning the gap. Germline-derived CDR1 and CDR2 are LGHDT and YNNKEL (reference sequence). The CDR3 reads CASSQDPPYEQYF. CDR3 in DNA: TGTGCCAGCAGCCAAGACCCCCCATACGAGCAGTACTTC.

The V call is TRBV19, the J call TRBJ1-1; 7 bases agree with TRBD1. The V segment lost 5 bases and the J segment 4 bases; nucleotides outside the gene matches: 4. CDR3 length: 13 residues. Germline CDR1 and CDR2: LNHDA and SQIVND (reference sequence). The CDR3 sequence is CASSWDSRTEAFF. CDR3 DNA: TGTGCCAGTAGTTGGGACAGCCGCACTGAAGCTTTCTTT.

CDR3 sequence: CASSQDLRGGLGEQYF. The CDR3 DNA reads TGTGCCAGCAGCCAAGATTTACGGGGGGGCCTGGGCGAGCAGTACTTC. The rearrangement links TRBV4-2 to TRBJ2-7; TRBD2 matches 8 bases. V shed 0 bases and J 6 bases; nucleotides not matched to a gene: 10. The CDR3 covers 16 residues. In germline, CDR1 is LGHNA, CDR2 YNFKEQ.

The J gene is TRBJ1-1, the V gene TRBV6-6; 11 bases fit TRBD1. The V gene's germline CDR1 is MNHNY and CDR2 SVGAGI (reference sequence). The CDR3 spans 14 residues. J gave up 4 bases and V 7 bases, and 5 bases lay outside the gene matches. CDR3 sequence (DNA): TGTGCCAGCACCCGGACAGGGGGCCCCACTGAAGCTTTCTTT. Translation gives CASTRTGGPTEAFF.

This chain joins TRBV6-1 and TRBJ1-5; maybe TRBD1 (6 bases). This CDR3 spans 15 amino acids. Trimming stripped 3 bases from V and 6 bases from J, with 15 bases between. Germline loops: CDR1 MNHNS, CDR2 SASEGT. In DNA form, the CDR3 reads TGTGCCAGCAGTGATAAGTTCCAGGGGAGTCAGCCCCAGCATTTT. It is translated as CASSDKFQGSQPQHF.

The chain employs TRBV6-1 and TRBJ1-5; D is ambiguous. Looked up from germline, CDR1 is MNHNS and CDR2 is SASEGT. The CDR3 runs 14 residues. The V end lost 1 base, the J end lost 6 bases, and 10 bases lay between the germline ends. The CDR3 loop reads CASSEGVGGQPQHF. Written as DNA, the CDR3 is TGTGCCAGCAGTGAAGGGGTGGGAGGTCAGCCCCAGCATTTT.

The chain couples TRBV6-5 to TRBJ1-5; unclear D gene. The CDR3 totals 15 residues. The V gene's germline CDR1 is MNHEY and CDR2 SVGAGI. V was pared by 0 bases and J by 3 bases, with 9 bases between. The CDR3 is CASSYSRGNNQPQHF. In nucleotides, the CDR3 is TGTGCCAGCAGTTACTCGAGAGGGAACAATCAGCCCCAGCATTTT.

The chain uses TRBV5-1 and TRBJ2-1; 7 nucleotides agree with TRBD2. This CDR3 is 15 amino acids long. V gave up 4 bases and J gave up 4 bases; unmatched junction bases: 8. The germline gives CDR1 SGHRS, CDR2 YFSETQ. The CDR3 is CASSPGGRGYNEQFF. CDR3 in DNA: TGCGCCAGCAGCCCCGGGGGGAGAGGATACAATGAGCAGTTCTTC. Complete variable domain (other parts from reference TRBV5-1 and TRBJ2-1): KAGVTQTPRYLIKTRGQQVTLSCSPISGHRSVSWYQQTPGQGLQFLFEYFSETQRNKGNFPGRFSGRQFSNSRSEMNVSTLELGDSALYLCASSPGGRGYNEQFFGPGTRLTVL.

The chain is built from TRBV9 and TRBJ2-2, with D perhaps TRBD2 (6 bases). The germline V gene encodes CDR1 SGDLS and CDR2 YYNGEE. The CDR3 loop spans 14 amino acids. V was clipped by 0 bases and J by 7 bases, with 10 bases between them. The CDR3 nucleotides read TGTGCCAGCAGCGTAGTGGAGGGGAGCGGGGAGCTGTTTTTT. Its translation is CASSVVEGSGELFF.

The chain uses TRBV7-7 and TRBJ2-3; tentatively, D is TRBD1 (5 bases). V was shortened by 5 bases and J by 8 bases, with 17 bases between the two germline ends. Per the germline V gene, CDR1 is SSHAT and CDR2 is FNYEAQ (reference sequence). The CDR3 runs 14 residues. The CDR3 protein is CASSPSIGAATQYF. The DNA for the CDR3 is TGTGCCAGCAGCCCCTCAATTGGGGCTGCTACGCAGTATTTT.

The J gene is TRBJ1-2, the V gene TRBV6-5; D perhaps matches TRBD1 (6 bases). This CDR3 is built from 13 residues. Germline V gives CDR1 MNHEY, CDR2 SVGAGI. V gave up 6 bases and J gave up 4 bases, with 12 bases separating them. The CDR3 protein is CASRLTGVYGYTF. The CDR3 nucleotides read TGTGCCAGCAGGCTGACAGGAGTCTATGGCTACACCTTC.

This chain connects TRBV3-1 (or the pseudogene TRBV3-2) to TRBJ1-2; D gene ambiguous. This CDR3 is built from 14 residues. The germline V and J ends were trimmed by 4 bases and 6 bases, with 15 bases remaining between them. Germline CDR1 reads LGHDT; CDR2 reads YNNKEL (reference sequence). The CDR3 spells CASSPRETTHGYTF. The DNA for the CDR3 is TGTGCCAGCAGCCCCCGGGAGACCACACATGGCTACACCTTC.

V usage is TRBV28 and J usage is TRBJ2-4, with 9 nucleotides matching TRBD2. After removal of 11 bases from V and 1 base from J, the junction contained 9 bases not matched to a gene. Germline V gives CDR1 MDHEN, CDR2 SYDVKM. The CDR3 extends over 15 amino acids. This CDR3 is CAAGGPGPAKNIQYF. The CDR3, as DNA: TGTGCCGCGGGGGGGCCGGGACCGGCCAAAAACATTCAGTACTTC.

CDR3 nucleotides: TGTGCCGCCCTAGCCGGGGAGTTCAATCAGCCCCAGCATTTT. Amino acid sequence: CAALAGEFNQPQHF. The chain uses TRBV6-5 and TRBJ1-5, with D uncertain. The CDR3 runs to 14 residues. Germline lookup yields CDR1 MNHEY and CDR2 SVGAGI. Trimming took off 11 bases at V and 3 bases at J, with 17 bases between the two ends.

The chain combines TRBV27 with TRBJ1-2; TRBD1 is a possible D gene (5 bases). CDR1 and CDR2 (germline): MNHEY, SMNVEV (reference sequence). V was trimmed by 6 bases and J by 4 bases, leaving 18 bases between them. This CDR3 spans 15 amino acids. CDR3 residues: CASSSIQVGLYGYTF. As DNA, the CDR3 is TGTGCCAGCAGCTCTATCCAGGTGGGACTCTATGGCTACACCTTC.

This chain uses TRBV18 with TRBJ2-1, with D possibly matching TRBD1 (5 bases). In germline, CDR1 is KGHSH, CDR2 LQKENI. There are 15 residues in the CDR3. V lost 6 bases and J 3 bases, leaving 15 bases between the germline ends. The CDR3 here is CASSLFPDSYNEQFF. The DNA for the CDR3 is TGTGCCAGCTCTCTTTTCCCCGACAGCTACAATGAGCAGTTCTTC. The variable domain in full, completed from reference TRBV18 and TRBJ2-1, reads NAGVMQNPRHLVRRRGQEARLRCSPMKGHSHVYWYRQLPEEGLKFMVYLQKENIIDESGMPKERFSAEFPKEGPSILRIQQVVRGDSAAYFCASSLFPDSYNEQFFGPGTRLTVL.

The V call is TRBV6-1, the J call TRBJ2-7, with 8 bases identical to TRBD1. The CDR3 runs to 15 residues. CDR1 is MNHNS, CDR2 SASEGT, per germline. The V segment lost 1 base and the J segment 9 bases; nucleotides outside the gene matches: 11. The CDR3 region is CASSEEGTGRWGQYF. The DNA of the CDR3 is TGTGCCAGCAGTGAAGAGGGGACAGGACGGTGGGGGCAGTACTTC.

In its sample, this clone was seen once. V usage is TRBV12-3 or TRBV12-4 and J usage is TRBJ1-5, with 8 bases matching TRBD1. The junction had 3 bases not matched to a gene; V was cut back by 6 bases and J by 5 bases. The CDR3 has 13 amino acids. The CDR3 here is CASSQGAYQPQHF. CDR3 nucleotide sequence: TGTGCCAGCAGCCAGGGGGCATATCAGCCCCAGCATTTT.

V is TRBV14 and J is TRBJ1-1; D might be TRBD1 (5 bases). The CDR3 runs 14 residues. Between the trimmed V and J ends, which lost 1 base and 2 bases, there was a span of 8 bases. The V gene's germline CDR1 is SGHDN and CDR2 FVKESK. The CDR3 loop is CASSQVDRNTEAFF. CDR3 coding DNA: TGTGCCAGCAGCCAAGTAGACAGAAACACTGAAGCTTTCTTT.